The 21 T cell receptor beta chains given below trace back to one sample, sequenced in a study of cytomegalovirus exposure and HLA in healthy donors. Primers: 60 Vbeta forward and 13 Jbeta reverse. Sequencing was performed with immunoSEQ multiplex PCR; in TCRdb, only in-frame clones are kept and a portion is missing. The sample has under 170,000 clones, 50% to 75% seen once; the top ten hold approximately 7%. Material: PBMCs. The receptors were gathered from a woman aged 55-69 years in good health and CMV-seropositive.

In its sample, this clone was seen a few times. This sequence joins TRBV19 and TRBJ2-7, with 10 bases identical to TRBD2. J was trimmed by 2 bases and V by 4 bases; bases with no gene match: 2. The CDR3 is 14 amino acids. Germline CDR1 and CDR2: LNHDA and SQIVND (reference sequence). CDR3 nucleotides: TGTGCCAGTAGTACTAGCGGGAGAGCCTACGAGCAGTACTTC. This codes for CASSTSGRAYEQYF. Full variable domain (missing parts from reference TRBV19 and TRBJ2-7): DGGITQSPKYLFRKEGQNVTLSCEQNLNHDAMYWYRQDPGQGLRLIYYSQIVNDFQKGDIAEGYSVSREKKESFPLTVTSAQKNPTAFYLCASSTSGRAYEQYFGPGTRLTVT.

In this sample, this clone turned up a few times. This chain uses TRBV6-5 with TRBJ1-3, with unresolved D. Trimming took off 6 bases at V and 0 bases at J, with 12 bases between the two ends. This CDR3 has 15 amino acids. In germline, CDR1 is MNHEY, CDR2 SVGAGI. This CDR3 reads CASSRSISSGNTIYF. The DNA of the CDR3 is TGTGCCAGCAGCCGCTCGATTAGCTCTGGAAACACCATATATTTT.

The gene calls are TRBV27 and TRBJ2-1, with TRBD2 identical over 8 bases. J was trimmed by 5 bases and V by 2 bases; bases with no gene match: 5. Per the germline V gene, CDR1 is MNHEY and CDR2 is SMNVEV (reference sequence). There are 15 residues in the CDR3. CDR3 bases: TGTGCCAGCAGTTTACGGTCTAGCGGGCACAATGAGCAGTTCTTC. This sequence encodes CASSLRSSGHNEQFF.

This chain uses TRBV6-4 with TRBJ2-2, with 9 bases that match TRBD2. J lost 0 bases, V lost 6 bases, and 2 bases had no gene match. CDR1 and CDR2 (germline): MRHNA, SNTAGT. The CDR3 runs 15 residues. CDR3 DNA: TGTGCCAGCAGACCTAGCGGGACGAACACCGGGGAGCTGTTTTTT. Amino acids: CASRPSGTNTGELFF.

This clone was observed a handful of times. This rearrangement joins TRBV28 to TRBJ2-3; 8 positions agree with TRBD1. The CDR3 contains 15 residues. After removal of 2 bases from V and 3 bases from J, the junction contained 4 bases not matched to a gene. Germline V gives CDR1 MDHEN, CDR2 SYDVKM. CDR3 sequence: CASSLQTGETDTQYF. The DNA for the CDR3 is TGTGCCAGCAGTTTACAGACAGGGGAAACAGATACGCAGTATTTT.

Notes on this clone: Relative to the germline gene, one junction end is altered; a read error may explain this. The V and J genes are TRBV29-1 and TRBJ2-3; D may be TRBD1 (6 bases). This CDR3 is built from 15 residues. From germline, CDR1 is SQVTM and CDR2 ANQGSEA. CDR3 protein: CSVDVGARSTDAQYF. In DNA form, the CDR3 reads TGCAGCGTTGATGTGGGGGCGCGTAGCACAGATGCGCAGTATTTT.

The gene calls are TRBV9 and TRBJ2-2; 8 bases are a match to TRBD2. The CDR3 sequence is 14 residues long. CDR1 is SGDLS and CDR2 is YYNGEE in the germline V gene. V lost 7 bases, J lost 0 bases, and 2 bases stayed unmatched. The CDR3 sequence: CASEGLANTGELFF. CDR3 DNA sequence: TGTGCCAGCGAGGGACTAGCGAACACCGGGGAGCTGTTTTTT.

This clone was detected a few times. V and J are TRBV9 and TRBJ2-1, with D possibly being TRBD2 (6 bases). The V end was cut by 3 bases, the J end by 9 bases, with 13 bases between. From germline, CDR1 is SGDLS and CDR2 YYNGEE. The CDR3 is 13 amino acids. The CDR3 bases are TGTGCCAGCAGCGGGGGAGGATACGCTGAGCAGTTCTTC. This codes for CASSGGGYAEQFF.

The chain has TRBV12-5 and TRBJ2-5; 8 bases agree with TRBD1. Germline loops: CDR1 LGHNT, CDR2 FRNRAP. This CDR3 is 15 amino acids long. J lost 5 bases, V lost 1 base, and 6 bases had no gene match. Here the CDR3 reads CASGLDAGGTETQYF. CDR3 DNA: TGTGCTAGTGGTTTGGACGCAGGGGGCACGGAGACCCAGTACTTC.

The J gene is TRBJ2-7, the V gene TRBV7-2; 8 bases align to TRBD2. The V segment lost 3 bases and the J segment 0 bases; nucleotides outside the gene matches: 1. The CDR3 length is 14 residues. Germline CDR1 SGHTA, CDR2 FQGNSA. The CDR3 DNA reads TGTGCCAGCAGCTTGAGCGGGAGCTCCTACGAGCAGTACTTC. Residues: CASSLSGSSYEQYF.

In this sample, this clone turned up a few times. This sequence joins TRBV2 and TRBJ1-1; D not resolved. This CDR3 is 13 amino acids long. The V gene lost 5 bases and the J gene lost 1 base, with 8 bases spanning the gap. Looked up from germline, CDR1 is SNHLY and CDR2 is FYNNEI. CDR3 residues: CASSKEGNTEAFF. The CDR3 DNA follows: TGTGCCAGCAGTAAGGAGGGGAACACTGAAGCTTTCTTT.

CDR3 bases: TGTGCCAGCAGCCTTGTACTTTTCGAGACCCAGTACTTC. Its translation: CASSLVLFETQYF. This chain links TRBV5-6 with TRBJ2-5; D is undetermined. The CDR3 is made up of 13 amino acids. Germline V CDR1 and CDR2: SGHDT, YYEEEE. V was trimmed by 4 bases and J by 5 bases, leaving 12 bases between them.

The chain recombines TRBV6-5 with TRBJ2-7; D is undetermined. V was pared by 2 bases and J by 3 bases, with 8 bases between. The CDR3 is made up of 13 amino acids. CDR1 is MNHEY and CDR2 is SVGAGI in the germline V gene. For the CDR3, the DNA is TGTGCCAGCAGTTACGCGAGTCACTACGAGCAGTACTTC. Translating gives CASSYASHYEQYF.

DNA for the CDR3: TGCGCCAGCAGCCCTAGGGAGGGTATGGCGTATTTT. Its translation is CASSPREGMAYF. This sequence joins TRBV5-1 and TRBJ2-3; TRBD2 matches 7 bases. The trim removed 4 bases at V and 14 bases at J, leaving 10 bases unmatched. CDR1 is SGHRS, CDR2 YFSETQ, per germline. This CDR3 is built from 12 residues. Combining the CDR3 with reference TRBV5-1 and TRBJ2-3 gives the whole variable domain KAGVTQTPRYLIKTRGQQVTLSCSPISGHRSVSWYQQTPGQGLQFLFEYFSETQRNKGNFPGRFSGRQFSNSRSEMNVSTLELGDSALYLCASSPREGMAYFGPGTRLTVL.

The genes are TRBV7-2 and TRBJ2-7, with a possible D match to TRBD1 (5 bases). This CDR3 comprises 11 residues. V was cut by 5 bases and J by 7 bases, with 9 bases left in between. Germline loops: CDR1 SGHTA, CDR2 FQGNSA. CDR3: CASSIGQEQYF. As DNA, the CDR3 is TGTGCCAGCAGCATCGGACAAGAGCAGTACTTC.

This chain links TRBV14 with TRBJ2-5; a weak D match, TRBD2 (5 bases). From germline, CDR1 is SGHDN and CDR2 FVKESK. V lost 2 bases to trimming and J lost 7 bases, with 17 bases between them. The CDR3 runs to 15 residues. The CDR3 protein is CASSQRRASYGTQYF. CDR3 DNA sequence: TGTGCCAGCAGCCAAAGACGGGCTAGCTACGGGACCCAGTACTTC.

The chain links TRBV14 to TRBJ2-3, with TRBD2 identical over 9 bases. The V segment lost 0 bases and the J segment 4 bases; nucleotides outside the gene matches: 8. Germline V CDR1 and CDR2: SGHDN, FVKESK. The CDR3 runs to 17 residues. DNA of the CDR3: TGTGCCAGCAGCCAAGACAGGGGACTAGCCGTCGCAGATACGCAGTATTTT. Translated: CASSQDRGLAVADTQYF.

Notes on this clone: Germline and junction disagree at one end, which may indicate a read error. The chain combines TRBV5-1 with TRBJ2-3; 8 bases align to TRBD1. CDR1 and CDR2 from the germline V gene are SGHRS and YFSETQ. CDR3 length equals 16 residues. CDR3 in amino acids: CAGSRDRPNTGDTQYF. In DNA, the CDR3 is TGCGCCGGCAGTCGGGACAGGCCGAACACCGGAGATACGCAGTATTTT.

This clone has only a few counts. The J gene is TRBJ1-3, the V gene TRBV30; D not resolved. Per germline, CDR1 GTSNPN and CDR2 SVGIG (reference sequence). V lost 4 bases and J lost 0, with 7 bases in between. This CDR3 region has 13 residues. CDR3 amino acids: CAWKRSSGNTIYF. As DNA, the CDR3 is TGTGCCTGGAAACGGAGCTCTGGAAACACCATATATTTT.

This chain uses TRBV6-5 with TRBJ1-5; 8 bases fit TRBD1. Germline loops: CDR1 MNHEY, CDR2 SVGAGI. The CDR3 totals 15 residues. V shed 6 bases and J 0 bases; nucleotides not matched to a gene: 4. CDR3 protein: CASSPGQGSNQPQHF. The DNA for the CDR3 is TGTGCCAGCAGCCCCGGACAGGGTAGCAATCAGCCCCAGCATTTT.

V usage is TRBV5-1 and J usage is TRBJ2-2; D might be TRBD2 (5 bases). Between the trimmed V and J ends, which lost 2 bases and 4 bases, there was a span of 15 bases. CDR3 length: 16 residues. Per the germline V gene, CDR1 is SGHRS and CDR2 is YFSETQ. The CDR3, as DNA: TGCGCCAGCAGCTTACGAATAGAGGGCAGCACCGGGGAGCTGTTTTTT. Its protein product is CASSLRIEGSTGELFF.